The next 7 T cell receptor beta chains were all read from a single sample in a study of blood T cell repertoires in COVID-19. Produced via immunoSEQ multiplex PCR; TCRdb's table is partial and in-frame only. The sample shows 190,000 or so clones, 75% to 90% of them seen only once. The sequenced material came from peripheral blood. These receptors all come from a man aged 40-55 years with acute or convalescent COVID-19.

The chain has TRBV12-3 or TRBV12-4 and TRBJ2-7; D unclear. CDR3 length: 13 amino acids. The V end was cut by 5 bases, the J end by 1 base, with 9 bases between. The CDR3 DNA reads as TGTGCCAGCAGTCCGACATTTTCCTACGAGCAGTACTTC. Translation: CASSPTFSYEQYF.

The CDR3 DNA is TGTGCCAGCAGCTTGGACCAGGGGGACTATGGCTACACCTTC. Its protein is CASSLDQGDYGYTF. The chain has TRBV5-4 and TRBJ1-2, with 7 bases matching TRBD1. The germline V gene has CDR1 SGHNT and CDR2 YYREEE (reference sequence). V dropped 0 bases and J dropped 3; count of bases not matched to a gene: 2. This CDR3 region has 14 residues. The whole variable domain, remainder taken from reference TRBV5-4 and TRBJ1-2, is ETGVTQSPTHLIKTRGQQVTLRCSSQSGHNTVSWYQQALGQGPQFIFQYYREEENGRGNFPPRFSGLQFPNYSSELNVNALELDDSALYLCASSLDQGDYGYTFGSGTRLTVV.

The chain joins TRBV9 to TRBJ1-1, with a weak D call TRBD1 (5 bases). CDR3 length equals 15 residues. V was cut by 3 bases and J by 3 bases, with 15 bases left in between. Germline V gene lookup returns CDR1 SGDLS and CDR2 YYNGEE. DNA of the CDR3: TGTGCCAGCAGCGAGGAGGGGCTTGGGCACACTGAAGCTTTCTTT. Translation gives CASSEEGLGHTEAFF.

The rearrangement joins TRBV28 to TRBJ1-4; TRBD1 might be the D (5 bases). Germline V lookup: CDR1 MDHEN, CDR2 SYDVKM. The CDR3 sequence is 14 residues long. V gave up 6 bases and J gave up 8 bases, with 16 bases separating them. The CDR3 loop is CASRLGTSGEKLFF. The CDR3, as DNA: TGTGCCAGCAGACTTGGGACTTCGGGGGAAAAACTGTTTTTT.

J is TRBJ2-1 and V is TRBV5-5, with D perhaps TRBD1 (6 bases). Germline CDR1 is SGHKS and CDR2 is YYEKEE (reference sequence). The CDR3 consists of 15 residues. Trimming stripped 4 bases from V and 7 bases from J, with 18 bases between. CDR3 in amino acids: CASSPGAGEWNEQFF. The DNA of the CDR3 is TGTGCCAGCAGCCCTGGGGCAGGGGAGTGGAATGAGCAGTTCTTC.

This chain joins TRBV4-2 and TRBJ2-7, with TRBD2 matching 7 bases. The ends lost 0 bases at V and 2 bases at J; junction bases unmatched: 13. CDR1 LGHNA and CDR2 YNFKEQ come from the germline V gene. This CDR3 spans 18 amino acids. CDR3 coding DNA: TGTGCCAGCAGCCAAGATGTAGTCGAGCGGGGAAAAACCTACGAGCAGTACTTC. It translates to CASSQDVVERGKTYEQYF.

The sample holds a few counts of this clone. V and J are TRBV7-2 and TRBJ1-1, with D uncertain. This CDR3 has 15 amino acids. The germline gives CDR1 SGHTA, CDR2 FQGNSA. V lost 3 bases, J lost 8 bases, and 19 bases lay in between. CDR3 DNA: TGTGCCAGCAGCTTTAAAGGCCCCGGCGGGCTAGAAGCTTTCTTT. Its translation is CASSFKGPGGLEAFF.